Below, 29 T cell receptor beta chains from the same sample are listed, as sequenced in a study of cytomegalovirus exposure and HLA in healthy donors. The PCR ran on 60 Vbeta and 13 Jbeta primers. Generated by immunoSEQ multiplex PCR, the TCRdb table keeps only in-frame clones and is missing some. Its listing shows 100,000 to 150,000 clones. Sequences were obtained from PBMCs. The receptors come from a woman in her 40s in good health and CMV-seropositive.

The V gene is TRBV25-1, the J gene TRBJ2-7; D is ambiguous. The CDR3 extends over 12 amino acids. Germline V gene data show CDR1 as MGHDK and CDR2 as SYGVNS. V lost 6 bases, J lost 0 bases, and 6 bases lay in between. The CDR3: CASRGNSYEQYF. The CDR3 DNA reads as TGTGCCAGCAGGGGCAACTCCTACGAGCAGTACTTC.

The chain combines TRBV7-9 with TRBJ1-2; 9 bases line up with TRBD1. V shed 4 bases, J shed 8 bases, and the junction held 11 bases outside the gene matches. The CDR3 extends over 15 amino acids. The germline V gene encodes CDR1 SEHNR and CDR2 FQNEAQ (reference sequence). The DNA of the CDR3 is TGTGCCAGCAGCTCCGGGGACAGGGTTGTGGAGGGCTACACCTTC. As protein: CASSSGDRVVEGYTF.

The chain recombines TRBV2 with TRBJ2-7, with no clear D. The length of the CDR3 is 15 residues. Trimming removed 4 bases from V and 0 bases from J, with 13 bases in between. The germline gives CDR1 SNHLY, CDR2 FYNNEI. In DNA, the CDR3 is TGTGCCAGCAGTGGATCTATGTTTCGCTCCTACGAGCAGTACTTC. It codes for CASSGSMFRSYEQYF.

This chain uses TRBV28 with TRBJ2-7; TRBD1 aligns across 8 bases. The germline V gene encodes CDR1 MDHEN and CDR2 SYDVKM. After removal of 5 bases from V and 3 bases from J, the junction contained 9 bases not matched to a gene. This CDR3 spans 15 amino acids. The chain's CDR3 is CASSRPGTGRYEQYF. The CDR3 coding sequence is TGTGCCAGCAGTCGTCCCGGGACAGGTCGCTACGAGCAGTACTTC. The full variable domain, in which reference TRBV28 and TRBJ2-7 provide the parts outside the CDR3, is DVKVTQSSRYLVKRTGEKVFLECVQDMDHENMFWYRQDPGLGLRLIYFSYDVKMKEKGDIPEGYSVSREKKERFSLILESASTNQTSMYLCASSRPGTGRYEQYFGPGTRLTVT.

The chain has TRBV5-1 and TRBJ1-5; 7 nucleotides match TRBD1. The CDR3 has 14 amino acids. Germline values: CDR1 SGHRS, CDR2 YFSETQ. J was trimmed by 5 bases and V by 3 bases; bases with no gene match: 5. CDR3 coding DNA: TGCGCCAGCAGCTGGGGGACAGCCCATCAGCCCCAGCATTTT. Protein: CASSWGTAHQPQHF.

The chain has TRBV6-6 and TRBJ1-1; no firm D call. The CDR3 is 12 amino acids. The germline V gene has CDR1 MNHNY and CDR2 SVGAGI (reference sequence). With 7 bases removed from V and 7 bases from J, the gap between germline ends came to 13 bases. CDR3 residues: CASTIGGIEAFF. The CDR3 nucleotides read TGTGCCAGCACAATTGGAGGAATTGAAGCTTTCTTT.

The chain carries TRBV6-5 and TRBJ2-7; D is unresolved. CDR3 length: 14 residues. CDR1 and CDR2 (germline): MNHEY, SVGAGI. V lost 6 bases and J 3 bases, leaving 15 bases between the germline ends. CDR3 in DNA: TGTGCCAGCAGGTCGTCTTCCGCAGGCTACGAGCAGTACTTC. Protein: CASRSSSAGYEQYF.

CDR3 protein: CASSESGLAGETQYF. CDR3 DNA sequence: TGTGCCAGCAGTGAATCAGGCCTAGCCGGGGAGACCCAGTACTTC. This chain links TRBV6-1 with TRBJ2-5; D perhaps matches TRBD2 (5 bases). V lost 2 bases to trimming and J lost 5 bases, with 15 bases between them. Germline loops: CDR1 MNHNS, CDR2 SASEGT. CDR3 length: 15 residues.

The rearrangement uses TRBV7-9 and TRBJ1-2; a possible D gene is TRBD1 (6 bases). The CDR3 sequence is 15 residues long. Trimming removed 5 bases from V and 4 bases from J, with 17 bases in between. From germline, CDR1 is SEHNR and CDR2 FQNEAQ (reference sequence). CDR3 sequence reads: CASSPRGGATYGYTF. CDR3 bases: TGTGCCAGCAGCCCTCGGGGGGGGGCCACCTATGGCTACACCTTC.

The J gene is TRBJ2-5, the V gene TRBV27; D is possibly TRBD1 (6 bases). The V end lost 3 bases, the J end lost 5 bases, and 19 bases lay between the germline ends. Germline CDR1 is MNHEY and CDR2 is SMNVEV (reference sequence). The CDR3 is made up of 16 amino acids. The CDR3 sequence: CASSFGPQGMGETQYF. The CDR3 DNA sequence: TGTGCCAGCAGTTTCGGTCCACAGGGAATGGGGGAGACCCAGTACTTC.

The rearrangement uses TRBV6-1 and TRBJ2-2; no reliable D call. Per the germline V gene, CDR1 is MNHNS and CDR2 is SASEGT. The CDR3 spans 13 residues. V was shortened by 6 bases and J by 1 base, with 6 bases between the two germline ends. CDR3 sequence reads: CASRTGNTGELFF. DNA of the CDR3: TGTGCCAGCAGGACGGGGAACACCGGGGAGCTGTTTTTT.

The chain employs TRBV2 and TRBJ1-2; a possible D gene is TRBD1 (6 bases). Trimming stripped 1 base from V and 0 bases from J, with 6 bases between. The CDR3 covers 14 residues. CDR1 is SNHLY, CDR2 FYNNEI, per germline. CDR3 DNA: TGTGCCAGCAGTGAAGGGGGGCCTAACTATGGCTACACCTTC. It codes for CASSEGGPNYGYTF.

CDR3 sequence reads: CASQGQPGGNQPQHF. The CDR3 coding sequence is TGTGCCAGCCAGGGACAGCCGGGGGGCAATCAGCCCCAGCATTTT. The J gene is TRBJ1-5, the V gene TRBV27, with 7 bases lining up with TRBD1. The V segment lost 8 bases and the J segment 2 bases; nucleotides outside the gene matches: 9. Germline V CDR1 and CDR2: MNHEY, SMNVEV (reference sequence). This CDR3 has 15 residues.

This chain connects TRBV25-1 to TRBJ1-2; TRBD1 agrees at 7 bases. J was trimmed by 4 bases and V by 3 bases; bases with no gene match: 5. Germline V CDR1 and CDR2: MGHDK, SYGVNS. The CDR3 loop spans 14 amino acids. CDR3 residues: CASSEDGTAYGYTF. The CDR3 DNA follows: TGTGCCAGCAGTGAGGATGGGACAGCCTATGGCTACACCTTC.

The chain joins TRBV7-3 to TRBJ1-5; weak D call: TRBD1 (6 bases). The CDR3 length is 17 residues. Trimming shortened V by 6 bases and J by 11 bases, and 29 bases separated the two germline ends. Germline CDR1 is SGHTA and CDR2 is FQGTGA. CDR3 sequence: CASSTFKRGHRASTQHF. CDR3 sequence (DNA): TGTGCCAGCAGTACCTTCAAGAGGGGACACCGGGCGTCGACCCAGCATTTT.

The chain links TRBV6-5 to TRBJ2-2; D gene ambiguous. Germline V gives CDR1 MNHEY, CDR2 SVGAGI. V was cut by 7 bases and J by 3 bases, with 12 bases left in between. This CDR3 has 14 amino acids. The DNA of the CDR3 is TGTGCCAGCAAGTGGGCTATGGACACCGGGGAGCTGTTTTTT. Translation: CASKWAMDTGELFF.

The rearrangement uses TRBV9 and TRBJ2-2, with a weak D call TRBD1 (6 bases). V was pared by 0 bases and J by 2 bases, with 14 bases between. CDR3 length equals 17 residues. Germline CDR1 reads SGDLS; CDR2 reads YYNGEE. The CDR3 spells CASSVVAGQINTGELFF. The CDR3 region has the DNA TGTGCCAGCAGCGTAGTGGCCGGACAGATAAACACCGGGGAGCTGTTTTTT.

The chain joins TRBV6-5 to TRBJ1-1, with TRBD1 as a possible D gene (5 bases). The germline V and J ends were trimmed by 5 bases and 6 bases, with 16 bases remaining between them. Germline values: CDR1 MNHEY, CDR2 SVGAGI. CDR3 length: 14 residues. The CDR3 DNA sequence: TGTGCCAGCAGTGAGTATCAGGGTTACGCTGAAGCTTTCTTT. Protein product: CASSEYQGYAEAFF.

This chain connects TRBV4-3 to TRBJ1-1; D is uncertain. V lost 5 bases and J lost 2, with 9 bases in between. This CDR3 is built from 13 residues. Germline V gives CDR1 LGHNA, CDR2 YSLEER. The CDR3 bases are TGCGCCAGCAGCACCCAGTTAAACACTGAAGCTTTCTTT. Amino acid sequence: CASSTQLNTEAFF.

This chain uses TRBV28 with TRBJ2-7, with 9 bases aligning to TRBD2. V shed 6 bases, J shed 2 bases, and the junction held 14 bases outside the gene matches. This CDR3 region has 17 residues. Germline lookup yields CDR1 MDHEN and CDR2 SYDVKM. The CDR3 DNA follows: TGTGCCAGCAGCTCCAATACCGGGACTAGCACCACCTACGAGCAGTACTTC. This sequence encodes CASSSNTGTSTTYEQYF.

This chain joins TRBV28 and TRBJ2-7; maybe TRBD2 (6 bases). The V end was cut by 7 bases, the J end by 0 bases, with 16 bases between. The CDR3 runs 15 residues. Germline V CDR1 and CDR2: MDHEN, SYDVKM. DNA for the CDR3: TGTGCCAGCAATCTACCGGGAGCAAGCTCCTACGAGCAGTACTTC. This sequence encodes CASNLPGASSYEQYF.

In DNA, the CDR3 is TGTGCCAGCAGCCCTACAGGGTTTAATGAAAAACTGTTTTTT. Amino acid sequence: CASSPTGFNEKLFF. The rearrangement links TRBV5-6 to TRBJ1-4; perhaps TRBD1 as D (6 bases). V lost 4 bases and J 4 bases, leaving 11 bases between the germline ends. Germline loops: CDR1 SGHDT, CDR2 YYEEEE. The CDR3 spans 14 residues.

The chain joins TRBV29-1 to TRBJ2-1; 12 bases match TRBD2. The CDR3 consists of 15 residues. V lost 6 bases, J lost 4 bases, and 7 bases stayed unmatched. Per germline, CDR1 SQVTM and CDR2 ANQGSEA. CDR3 residues: CSVFLTSGGYNEQFF. In DNA form, the CDR3 reads TGCAGCGTCTTTCTGACTAGCGGGGGATACAATGAGCAGTTCTTC.

V usage is TRBV19 and J usage is TRBJ2-3; the match to TRBD2 covers 12 bases. After removal of 6 bases from V and 5 bases from J, the junction contained 6 bases not matched to a gene. Germline assignment: CDR1 LNHDA and CDR2 SQIVND (reference sequence). The CDR3 has 15 amino acids. CDR3 nucleotides: TGTGCCAGTAGGCTCTCGGGACTAGCGGGAGATACGCAGTATTTT. It specifies CASRLSGLAGDTQYF.

The chain is built from TRBV4-1 and TRBJ2-7; perhaps TRBD1 as D (5 bases). Per the germline V gene, CDR1 is MGHRA and CDR2 is YSYEKL. CDR3 length: 13 amino acids. Between the trimmed V and J ends, which lost 4 bases and 6 bases, there was a span of 13 bases. CDR3 nucleotides: TGCGCCAGCAGCCTTAGAGCAGGGATCGAGCAGTACTTC. Encoded protein: CASSLRAGIEQYF.

The chain has TRBV7-8 and TRBJ2-7; TRBD2 aligns across 8 bases. V lost 5 bases to trimming and J lost 3 bases; unmatched junction nucleotides: 9. The germline gives CDR1 SGHVS, CDR2 FQNEAQ. This CDR3 region has 15 residues. The CDR3 reads CASSVNLAGGYEQYF. CDR3 DNA: TGTGCCAGCAGCGTCAACCTCGCGGGAGGCTACGAGCAGTACTTC.

The V gene is TRBV9, the J gene TRBJ2-5; D gene uncertain. Per germline, CDR1 SGDLS and CDR2 YYNGEE. The V end was cut by 0 bases, the J end by 3 bases, with 6 bases between. This CDR3 is built from 13 residues. This CDR3 is CASSVDLEETQYF. DNA of the CDR3: TGTGCCAGCAGCGTAGATCTAGAAGAGACCCAGTACTTC.

The chain joins TRBV5-1 to TRBJ2-5, with TRBD1 as a possible D gene (7 bases). Germline CDR1 reads SGHRS; CDR2 reads YFSETQ. Trimming stripped 0 bases from V and 6 bases from J, with 21 bases between. CDR3 length: 17 residues. The CDR3 nucleotides read TGCGCCAGCAGCTTGGGGCGGGACAGTACCCCAGGGAAGACCCAGTACTTC. Translating gives CASSLGRDSTPGKTQYF.

This chain links TRBV6-1 with TRBJ2-4; D perhaps matches TRBD1 (6 bases). With 8 bases removed from V and 11 bases from J, the gap between germline ends came to 16 bases. Germline V gene sequence: CDR1 MNHNS, CDR2 SASEGT. This CDR3 spans 12 amino acids. CDR3 loop: CASVGQSPVQYF. The CDR3 region has the DNA TGTGCCAGCGTAGGACAGTCCCCAGTTCAGTACTTC.